Listed here is a single TCR beta chain. The target antigen is unknown. The sample is drawn from a study of cytomegalovirus exposure and HLA in healthy donors. Points from the study as a whole: A list of 150 to 200 TCR beta chains associated with cytomegalovirus was given. Across donors, most TCRs were seen rarely, yet some public ones were widespread.

Germline V lookup: CDR1 SGHRS, CDR2 YFSETQ. The V end lost 4 bases, the J end lost 7 bases, and 15 bases lay between the germline ends. This CDR3 has 14 residues. PCR primers comprised 60 Vbeta and 13 Jbeta primers. Produced via immunoSEQ multiplex PCR; TCRdb's table is partial and in-frame only. The data show over 150,000 clones, 84% seen once. The chain employs TRBV5-1 and TRBJ2-1; the D gene is possibly TRBD2 (6 bases). Sequencing was done on a sample of PBMCs. The TCR originated in a boy aged 2 to 10 in good health and CMV-seronegative. CDR3 in amino acids: CASSPRTAGNEQFF. DNA of the CDR3: TGCGCCAGCAGCCCTAGGACTGCGGGGAATGAGCAGTTCTTC.